The 12 T cell receptor beta chains below were found in one sample sequenced in a study of vaccination effects on CD4 cells after COVID-19. These receptors have no known antigen. Assay used: immunoSEQ multiplex PCR; TCRdb lists only in-frame clones, some missing. The top ten hold roughly 7.7% of the sample, which has about 39,000 clones, around 73% seen once. Subsequent to a culture period of 10 to 11 days, CD4+ T cells were isolated. It was two doses of either the BNT162b2 or mRNA-1273 vaccine that participants received. This specimen was CD4+ T cells from PBMCs cultured without peptide, taken after COVID-19 vaccination. These receptor sequences come from a human donor who received a COVID-19 vaccine.

The CDR3 nucleotides read TGTGCCAGTAGATCAGGGTTTAACACTGAAGCTTTCTTT. Translated: CASRSGFNTEAFF. This chain joins TRBV19 and TRBJ1-1; D perhaps matches TRBD1 (5 bases). The CDR3 sequence is 13 residues long. CDR1 and CDR2 from the germline V gene are LNHDA and SQIVND (reference sequence). The V end was cut by 6 bases, the J end by 2 bases, with 10 bases between.

This chain joins TRBV6-5 and TRBJ1-2; D uncertain. The CDR3 loop spans 13 amino acids. V lost 4 bases and J 4 bases, leaving 10 bases between the germline ends. Germline V gives CDR1 MNHEY, CDR2 SVGAGI. The CDR3 sequence is CASSFTSAYGYTF. The CDR3 DNA follows: TGTGCCAGCAGTTTTACCAGTGCCTATGGCTACACCTTC.

This clone is a singleton in its sample. The chain combines TRBV15 with TRBJ2-1; D tentatively fits TRBD1 or TRBD2 (5 bases each). The V end lost 4 bases, the J end lost 2 bases, and 12 bases lay between the germline ends. Germline assignment: CDR1 LNHNV and CDR2 YYDKDF (reference sequence). The CDR3 consists of 15 residues. CDR3 nucleotides: TGTGCCACCAGCATCAGGGACGGTCCCTACAATGAGCAGTTCTTC. Translated: CATSIRDGPYNEQFF.

This chain links TRBV30 with TRBJ1-5; D gene unclear. V was cut by 0 bases and J by 4 bases, with 7 bases left in between. Germline assignment: CDR1 GTSNPN and CDR2 SVGIG (reference sequence). The CDR3 sequence is 13 residues long. CDR3 in amino acids: CAWSVLANQPQHF. CDR3 nucleotides: TGTGCCTGGAGTGTACTGGCTAATCAGCCCCAGCATTTT.

This sequence joins TRBV3-1 (or the pseudogene TRBV3-2) and TRBJ2-1; D is unclear. CDR1 LGHDT and CDR2 YNNKEL come from the germline V gene (reference sequence). There are 13 residues in the CDR3. The V gene lost 0 bases and the J gene lost 15 bases, with 15 bases spanning the gap. CDR3 residues: CASSQETGGDGFF. The CDR3 DNA reads as TGTGCCAGCAGCCAAGAGACGGGCGGCGACGGGTTCTTC.

The chain has TRBV6-1 and TRBJ2-7; D perhaps matches TRBD2 (6 bases). The CDR3 sequence is 14 residues long. In germline, CDR1 is MNHNS, CDR2 SASEGT. Trimming cost V 0 bases and J 6 bases, with 12 bases left between them. DNA for the CDR3: TGTGCCAGCAGTGAAGCGGGGGGAAGGGTCGAGCAGTACTTC. It codes for CASSEAGGRVEQYF.

The chain employs TRBV5-1 and TRBJ2-7; TRBD1 matches 8 bases. The V gene's germline CDR1 is SGHRS and CDR2 YFSETQ. The trim removed 3 bases at V and 3 bases at J, leaving 5 bases unmatched. The CDR3 runs 14 residues. The CDR3 is CASSSGTGIYEQYF. The CDR3 coding sequence is TGCGCCAGCAGCTCTGGGACAGGTATCTACGAGCAGTACTTC.

This clone occurred a few times. The J gene is TRBJ1-2, the V gene TRBV6-5; 8 bases match TRBD1. V was pared by 5 bases and J by 4 bases, with 9 bases of the junction left unmatched. Per the germline V gene, CDR1 is MNHEY and CDR2 is SVGAGI. The CDR3 is 15 amino acids. The CDR3 reads CASSRDRGPLYGYTF. DNA of the CDR3: TGTGCCAGCAGTCGCGACAGGGGTCCCCTCTATGGCTACACCTTC.

The rearrangement joins TRBV5-1 to TRBJ1-2; no clear D. Per germline, CDR1 SGHRS and CDR2 YFSETQ. V lost 5 bases and J lost 6, with 17 bases in between. The CDR3 totals 14 residues. CDR3 loop: CASRLSRESDGYTF. The CDR3 coding sequence is TGCGCCAGCAGGCTGAGCCGGGAGTCTGATGGCTACACCTTC. The complete variable domain, with remaining parts taken from reference TRBV5-1 and TRBJ1-2, reads KAGVTQTPRYLIKTRGQQVTLSCSPISGHRSVSWYQQTPGQGLQFLFEYFSETQRNKGNFPGRFSGRQFSNSRSEMNVSTLELGDSALYLCASRLSRESDGYTFGSGTRLTVV.

This clone showed up just a few times. This chain connects TRBV2 to TRBJ1-1; D remains unclear. CDR1 is SNHLY and CDR2 is FYNNEI in the germline V gene. The V gene lost 4 bases and the J gene lost 1 base, with 7 bases spanning the gap. The CDR3 sequence is 13 residues long. The DNA of the CDR3 is TGTGCCAGCAGTGGGCGACAGAACACTGAAGCTTTCTTT. Amino acid sequence: CASSGRQNTEAFF.

This clone was seen a single time. The chain links TRBV27 to TRBJ1-2; D might be TRBD1 (5 bases). The ends were cut back, 6 bases at V and 8 bases at J, with 22 bases in the middle. The germline CDR1 and CDR2 sequences are MNHEY and SMNVEV (reference sequence). The CDR3 is made up of 15 amino acids. The CDR3 nucleotides are TGTGCCAGCAGCGACGGTGGTATATCCAGGGCCGGCTACACCTTC. It specifies CASSDGGISRAGYTF.

There are a few counts of this clone. The chain uses TRBV2 and TRBJ2-7; no firm D call. This CDR3 is built from 13 residues. Germline lookup yields CDR1 SNHLY and CDR2 FYNNEI. Trimming took 7 bases from V and 3 from J, leaving 13 bases between them. CDR3 residues: CASMARLGYEQYF. DNA for the CDR3: TGTGCCAGCATGGCCAGGTTAGGCTACGAGCAGTACTTC.